One and the same sample provided the 32 T cell receptor beta chains below, sequenced in a study of cytomegalovirus exposure and HLA in healthy donors (dated by TCRdb to the late 2010s). Libraries were built with the immunoSEQ multiplex PCR assay. Imported from immuneACCESS, the table was reduced by TCRdb to in-frame sequences with V and J called. These copies leave out some clones; in studies compared against another copy, an unresolved V gene accounts for under half, and the cause of the remainder is not known. For this sample the table gives 75,000 to 90,000 clones, of which roughly 95% were detected only once. The ten largest clonotypes hold 0.69% of the sample. The sequencing sample was made of PBMCs. The receptors were gathered from a woman younger than 30 in good health and CMV-seronegative.

V usage is TRBV6-6 and J usage is TRBJ1-5, with no clear D. V was pared by 5 bases and J by 6 bases, with 11 bases between. Per germline, CDR1 MNHNY and CDR2 SVGAGI (reference sequence). The CDR3 spans 13 residues. This CDR3 is CASSRSIGQPQHF. The CDR3 coding sequence is TGTGCCAGCAGTCGGTCCATCGGTCAGCCCCAGCATTTT.

The sample holds a few counts of this clone. The chain carries TRBV7-2 and TRBJ1-2; D gene unclear. Germline CDR1 and CDR2: SGHTA and FQGNSA. The CDR3 extends over 16 amino acids. The V end was cut by 4 bases, the J end by 4 bases, with 19 bases between. CDR3 sequence (DNA): TGTGCCAGCAGCTCTGAGCCGGGGAGGGCGCGCTATGGCTACACCTTC. Protein product: CASSSEPGRARYGYTF.

This chain links TRBV7-2 with TRBJ2-2; D gene unclear. Trimming pared 5 bases from V and 11 bases from J, leaving 9 bases between. Per the germline V gene, CDR1 is SGHTA and CDR2 is FQGNSA. This CDR3 contains 11 residues. The CDR3 nucleotides read TGTGCCAGCAGCGCGGATACTGAGCTGTTTTTT. Protein sequence: CASSADTELFF.

V gene TRBV28 combines with J gene TRBJ2-7; 10 nucleotides line up with TRBD1. J lost 4 bases, V lost 5 bases, and 8 bases had no gene match. Germline V gene sequence: CDR1 MDHEN, CDR2 SYDVKM. The CDR3 runs to 15 residues. DNA of the CDR3: TGTGCCAGCAGTCATGAGACAGGGGGCATATACGAGCAGTACTTC. Amino acids: CASSHETGGIYEQYF.

In its sample, this clone was seen once. The V gene is TRBV9, the J gene TRBJ2-1; D possibly corresponds to TRBD1 (5 bases). The germline V and J ends were trimmed by 2 bases and 6 bases, with 12 bases remaining between them. Germline CDR1 and CDR2: SGDLS and YYNGEE. CDR3 size: 14 residues. CDR3 amino acids: CASSVPPQGNEQFF. CDR3 DNA sequence: TGTGCCAGCAGCGTCCCCCCGCAGGGCAATGAGCAGTTCTTC.

The chain uses TRBV9 and TRBJ2-2; D is perhaps TRBD1 (6 bases). Germline V gene lookup returns CDR1 SGDLS and CDR2 YYNGEE. The CDR3 is 15 amino acids. Between the trimmed V and J ends, which lost 3 bases and 5 bases, there was a span of 14 bases. Here the CDR3 reads CASSDTGSRTGELFF. The CDR3 DNA sequence: TGTGCCAGCAGCGACACAGGGTCTAGGACCGGGGAGCTGTTTTTT. The entire variable domain, with the rest obtained from reference TRBV9 and TRBJ2-2, is as follows: DSGVTQTPKHLITATGQRVTLRCSPRSGDLSVYWYQQSLDQGLQFLIQYYNGEERAKGNILERFSAQQFPDLHSELNLSSLELGDSALYFCASSDTGSRTGELFFGEGSRLTVL.

This rearrangement joins TRBV19 to TRBJ1-2; perhaps TRBD1 as D (6 bases). Germline lookup yields CDR1 LNHDA and CDR2 SQIVND (reference sequence). This CDR3 has 13 residues. V was shortened by 10 bases and J by 4 bases, with 16 bases between the two germline ends. As DNA, the CDR3 is TGTGCCACCCGGGACATTGGAAGCTATGGCTACACCTTC. It yields the protein CATRDIGSYGYTF. The variable domain in full, completed from reference TRBV19 and TRBJ1-2, reads DGGITQSPKYLFRKEGQNVTLSCEQNLNHDAMYWYRQDPGQGLRLIYYSQIVNDFQKGDIAEGYSVSREKKESFPLTVTSAQKNPTAFYLCATRDIGSYGYTFGSGTRLTVV.

This chain joins TRBV28 and TRBJ1-2; TRBD1 might be the D (5 bases). The CDR3 has 12 residues. With 4 bases removed from V and 5 bases from J, the gap between germline ends came to 8 bases. Germline V gene sequence: CDR1 MDHEN, CDR2 SYDVKM. CDR3 nucleotides: TGTGCCAGCAGTTCGACAGAATATGGCTACACCTTC. This encodes CASSSTEYGYTF.

The chain employs TRBV7-6 and TRBJ2-3; 10 nucleotides line up with TRBD1. The CDR3 runs to 16 residues. V lost 5 bases to trimming and J lost 6 bases; unmatched junction nucleotides: 11. Germline-derived CDR1 and CDR2 are SGHVS and FNYEAQ. The CDR3 DNA sequence: TGTGCCAGCAGCCCAGCGGACAGGGGGAGATTGGATACGCAGTATTTT. Protein product: CASSPADRGRLDTQYF.

V gene TRBV27 combines with J gene TRBJ1-1; D uncertain. V was pared by 5 bases and J by 1 base, with 8 bases between. The CDR3 runs to 13 residues. CDR1 MNHEY and CDR2 SMNVEV come from the germline V gene (reference sequence). The CDR3 spells CASSLISNTEAFF. CDR3 sequence (DNA): TGTGCCAGCAGTCTAATCTCGAACACTGAAGCTTTCTTT.

The genes are TRBV5-1 and TRBJ2-2; TRBD1 aligns across 10 bases. V was clipped by 4 bases and J by 5 bases; unmatched bases: 5. This CDR3 is 15 amino acids long. In germline, CDR1 is SGHRS, CDR2 YFSETQ. CDR3 protein: CASSLGQGGTGELFF. The CDR3 nucleotides read TGCGCCAGCAGCCTAGGACAGGGGGGTACCGGGGAGCTGTTTTTT. The full variable domain, in which reference TRBV5-1 and TRBJ2-2 provide the parts outside the CDR3, is KAGVTQTPRYLIKTRGQQVTLSCSPISGHRSVSWYQQTPGQGLQFLFEYFSETQRNKGNFPGRFSGRQFSNSRSEMNVSTLELGDSALYLCASSLGQGGTGELFFGEGSRLTVL.

This chain uses TRBV6-5 with TRBJ1-2; D is unclear. This CDR3 is built from 13 residues. Germline assignment: CDR1 MNHEY and CDR2 SVGAGI. V lost 2 bases, J lost 2 bases, and 6 bases lay in between. CDR3 region: CASSYTGNYGYTF. The CDR3, as DNA: TGTGCCAGCAGTTACACGGGAAACTATGGCTACACCTTC.

This chain uses TRBV6-5 with TRBJ2-2; maybe TRBD1 (6 bases). The germline gives CDR1 MNHEY, CDR2 SVGAGI. The CDR3 extends over 11 amino acids. V was cut by 3 bases and J by 14 bases, with 10 bases left in between. CDR3 bases: TGTGCCAGCAGTTATCTACAGGGTCTGTTTTTT. Amino acids: CASSYLQGLFF.

The J gene is TRBJ2-5, the V gene TRBV25-1; no clear D gene. From germline, CDR1 is MGHDK and CDR2 SYGVNS. The length of the CDR3 is 13 residues. V was trimmed by 0 bases and J by 5 bases, leaving 7 bases between them. CDR3 sequence reads: CASSEYFEETQYF. The CDR3 DNA is TGTGCCAGCAGTGAATATTTCGAGGAGACCCAGTACTTC.

This sequence joins TRBV7-9 and TRBJ2-7; possible D gene TRBD1, 5 bases. Trimming removed 4 bases from V and 5 bases from J, with 18 bases in between. The CDR3 spans 15 residues. Germline V lookup: CDR1 SEHNR, CDR2 FQNEAQ (reference sequence). CDR3 sequence (DNA): TGTGCCAGCAGCTCACACAAGACAGTTCCCCACGAGCAGTACTTC. Protein sequence: CASSSHKTVPHEQYF. Filled out from reference TRBV7-9 and TRBJ2-7, the complete variable domain reads DTGVSQNPRHKITKRGQNVTFRCDPISEHNRLYWYRQTLGQGPEFLTYFQNEAQLEKSRLLSDRFSAERPKGSFSTLEIQRTEQGDSAMYLCASSSHKTVPHEQYFGPGTRLTVT.

The rearrangement joins TRBV28 to TRBJ2-3; the D gene is possibly TRBD2 (5 bases). Trimming pared 6 bases from V and 3 bases from J, leaving 19 bases between. The CDR3 is made up of 16 amino acids. Germline-derived CDR1 and CDR2 are MDHEN and SYDVKM. CDR3 nucleotide sequence: TGTGCCAGCAGCCCTATGGACTTCATAGAGACAGATACGCAGTATTTT. Its protein is CASSPMDFIETDTQYF.

The chain has TRBV7-2 and TRBJ2-7, with 12 nucleotides matching TRBD2. This CDR3 contains 15 residues. Germline V lookup: CDR1 SGHTA, CDR2 FQGNSA. V shed 1 base, J shed 4 bases, and the junction held 2 bases outside the gene matches. In DNA form, the CDR3 reads TGTGCCAGCAGCTTAGGCGGGACTAGCGGGTACGAGCAGTACTTC. This encodes CASSLGGTSGYEQYF.

J is TRBJ2-5 and V is TRBV29-1, with 7 bases aligning to TRBD1. CDR1 is SQVTM and CDR2 is ANQGSEA in the germline V gene. This CDR3 is built from 13 residues. V lost 7 bases to trimming and J lost 4 bases; unmatched junction nucleotides: 9. In DNA, the CDR3 is TGCAGCGGAGGAGTGACAGGGCGAGAGACCCAGTACTTC. Translation gives CSGGVTGRETQYF.

The chain recombines TRBV6-5 with TRBJ2-1; the D is unclear. The V gene's germline CDR1 is MNHEY and CDR2 SVGAGI. This CDR3 contains 13 residues. Trimming removed 0 bases from V and 6 bases from J, with 6 bases in between. In nucleotides, the CDR3 is TGTGCCAGCAGTTACTCGAGTCGCAATGAGCAGTTCTTC. Its translation: CASSYSSRNEQFF.

The chain is built from TRBV27 and TRBJ2-1; TRBD2 matches at 11 bases. With V trimmed by 6 bases and J by 8 bases, 15 bases remained unmatched. The CDR3 consists of 17 residues. Germline V CDR1 and CDR2: MNHEY, SMNVEV (reference sequence). This CDR3 reads CASSSPSLAGGLDEQFF. The CDR3 DNA sequence: TGTGCCAGCAGCTCCCCCTCTCTAGCGGGAGGATTGGATGAGCAGTTCTTC.

The chain has TRBV4-1 and TRBJ2-1; TRBD2 aligns across 10 bases. CDR3 length: 15 amino acids. V dropped 5 bases and J dropped 8; count of bases not matched to a gene: 9. Germline CDR1 and CDR2: MGHRA and YSYEKL. CDR3 in amino acids: CASSSPSGRGDEQFF. The CDR3 DNA is TGCGCCAGCAGCTCCCCTAGCGGGAGAGGGGATGAGCAGTTCTTC.

The chain recombines TRBV5-1 with TRBJ1-1; the D gene is possibly TRBD1 (5 bases). Per germline, CDR1 SGHRS and CDR2 YFSETQ. This CDR3 spans 15 amino acids. The V end lost 4 bases, the J end lost 1 base, and 14 bases lay between the germline ends. This chain's CDR3 is CASSPRGVSNTEAFF. Here the CDR3 DNA reads TGCGCCAGCAGCCCGCGGGGGGTATCGAACACTGAAGCTTTCTTT.

The chain has TRBV11-2 and TRBJ2-1; 11 bases map to TRBD2. This CDR3 region has 15 residues. Germline lookup yields CDR1 SGHAT and CDR2 FQNNGV. With 6 bases clipped from V and 4 bases from J, the junction kept 5 bases outside the gene matches. CDR3 nucleotide sequence: TGTGCCAGCAGAGAGACTAGCGGGGTTTACAATGAGCAGTTCTTC. This translates into CASRETSGVYNEQFF.

This clone was seen only once. The rearrangement joins TRBV4-3 to TRBJ2-7; TRBD1 might be the D (5 bases). From germline, CDR1 is LGHNA and CDR2 YSLEER. V shed 0 bases and J shed 0 bases, with 12 bases lying between them. The CDR3 has 16 residues. CDR3 sequence reads: CASSQDLRTNSYEQYF. The CDR3 DNA sequence: TGCGCCAGCAGCCAAGATTTGAGGACAAACTCCTACGAGCAGTACTTC.

In its sample, this clone was seen once. This chain connects TRBV9 to TRBJ2-3; TRBD2 agrees at 14 bases. The CDR3 extends over 16 amino acids. The germline gives CDR1 SGDLS, CDR2 YYNGEE. V gave up 0 bases and J gave up 5 bases; unmatched junction bases: 2. The CDR3 region is CASSVGLAGGQDTQYF. The CDR3 DNA follows: TGTGCCAGCAGCGTAGGACTAGCGGGGGGGCAAGATACGCAGTATTTT.

The rearrangement links TRBV5-6 to TRBJ2-5, with 8 bases identical to TRBD1. V shed 4 bases, J shed 4 bases, and the junction held 9 bases outside the gene matches. CDR3 size: 15 residues. Germline CDR1 and CDR2: SGHDT and YYEEEE. CDR3 sequence: CASSIPQGAAETQYF. CDR3 nucleotide sequence: TGTGCCAGCAGCATCCCCCAGGGGGCGGCAGAGACCCAGTACTTC.

The rearrangement joins TRBV6-5 to TRBJ1-1; 8 nucleotides line up with TRBD1. This CDR3 comprises 14 residues. J gave up 7 bases and V 1 base, and 5 bases lay outside the gene matches. CDR1 and CDR2 from the germline V gene are MNHEY and SVGAGI. The CDR3 DNA reads as TGTGCCAGCAGTTACTTACCCGGACAGGGTGAAGCTTTCTTT. Amino acid sequence: CASSYLPGQGEAFF.

The chain recombines TRBV2 with TRBJ1-5; D perhaps matches TRBD1 (6 bases). The V and J ends lost 5 bases and 4 bases respectively, with 15 bases between them. In germline, CDR1 is SNHLY, CDR2 FYNNEI. The CDR3 consists of 15 residues. CDR3 coding DNA: TGTGCCAGCAGTAGAGACAGGCAGGGAAATCAGCCCCAGCATTTT. Its protein product is CASSRDRQGNQPQHF.

V gene TRBV30 combines with J gene TRBJ1-4, with D unclear. V lost 0 bases, J lost 4 bases, and 6 bases lay in between. CDR3 size: 13 residues. Germline values: CDR1 GTSNPN, CDR2 SVGIG (reference sequence). Here the CDR3 reads CAWSVALNEKLFF. DNA of the CDR3: TGTGCCTGGAGTGTAGCCCTTAATGAAAAACTGTTTTTT.

The rearrangement links TRBV5-1 to TRBJ2-3, with D maybe TRBD1 (6 bases). Trimming shortened V by 0 bases and J by 2 bases, and 10 bases separated the two germline ends. Germline-derived CDR1 and CDR2 are SGHRS and YFSETQ. The CDR3 loop spans 15 amino acids. The CDR3 spells CASSLAQGNTDTQYF. The DNA for the CDR3 is TGCGCCAGCAGCTTGGCACAGGGAAACACAGATACGCAGTATTTT.

J is TRBJ2-2 and V is TRBV4-1; D unclear. V shed 4 bases and J shed 6 bases, with 12 bases lying between them. The CDR3 has 14 amino acids. Per the germline V gene, CDR1 is MGHRA and CDR2 is YSYEKL. DNA for the CDR3: TGCGCCAGCAGCCTCCGACTTGGGTCCGGGGAGCTGTTTTTT. Protein: CASSLRLGSGELFF.

The chain couples TRBV27 to TRBJ2-7, with 9 bases aligning to TRBD1. There are 14 residues in the CDR3. With 2 bases clipped from V and 3 bases from J, the junction kept 2 bases outside the gene matches. The germline CDR1 and CDR2 sequences are MNHEY and SMNVEV (reference sequence). This chain's CDR3 is CASSLATGGYEQYF. CDR3 coding DNA: TGTGCCAGCAGTTTAGCGACAGGGGGCTACGAGCAGTACTTC.